A single sample gave rise to the 19 T cell receptor beta chains below, sequenced in a study of T-cell memory formation after mild COVID-19. TCRdb re-called the 5' RACE reads through MiXCR, storing one row per CDR3 protein. The sample includes about 340,000 distinct CDR3 sequences, approximately 21% of them seen just once. The sample taken for sequencing was PBMCs or a T cell subset sorted from them (not recorded which). These receptors were collected from an adult woman who had mild COVID-19 (a few samples of this study predate the infection). Cell type and time point are not known.

This clonotype was observed a few times. V usage is TRBV19 and J usage is TRBJ1-5, with unresolved D. The CDR3 extends over 17 amino acids. CDR1 and CDR2 from the germline V gene are LNHDA and SQIVND (reference sequence). Between the trimmed V and J ends, which lost 0 bases and 0 bases, there was a span of 12 bases. The chain's CDR3 is CASSIDPLSYSNQPQHF. The CDR3 DNA sequence: TGTGCCAGTAGTATAGATCCTCTGTCATATAGCAATCAGCCCCAGCATTTT.

This clonotype was picked up a small number of times. The CDR3 protein is CATSSRQGSGTDTQYF. As DNA, the CDR3 is TGTGCCACCAGCAGCAGACAGGGATCGGGCACAGATACGCAGTATTTT. The chain uses TRBV15 and TRBJ2-3; 7 bases are shared with TRBD1. With V trimmed by 3 bases and J by 1 base, 7 bases remained unmatched. The CDR3 is 16 amino acids. Germline assignment: CDR1 LNHNV and CDR2 YYDKDF (reference sequence).

This chain links TRBV5-1 with TRBJ2-6; TRBD2 might be the D (6 bases). V was pared by 5 bases and J by 0 bases, with 9 bases between. The CDR3 runs to 15 residues. The germline CDR1 and CDR2 sequences are SGHRS and YFSETQ. The CDR3 region is CASRPGDSGANVLTF. The CDR3 coding sequence is TGCGCCAGCAGGCCGGGAGACTCTGGGGCCAACGTCCTGACTTTC. The variable domain in full, completed from reference TRBV5-1 and TRBJ2-6, reads KAGVTQTPRYLIKTRGQQVTLSCSPISGHRSVSWYQQTPGQGLQFLFEYFSETQRNKGNFPGRFSGRQFSNSRSEMNVSTLELGDSALYLCASRPGDSGANVLTFGAGSRLTVL.

The chain uses TRBV30 and TRBJ2-3; 8 bases line up with TRBD2. CDR3 length equals 15 residues. V was pared by 1 base and J by 3 bases, with 6 bases of the junction left unmatched. Germline values: CDR1 GTSNPN, CDR2 SVGIG (reference sequence). CDR3 amino acids: CAWSGIAGSTDTQYF. The CDR3 DNA sequence: TGTGCCTGGAGTGGGATAGCGGGATCGACAGATACGCAGTATTTT.

The chain combines TRBV25-1 with TRBJ2-3; D remains unclear. CDR3 length: 13 residues. The V gene lost 6 bases and the J gene lost 1 base, with 8 bases spanning the gap. Germline V gene data show CDR1 as MGHDK and CDR2 as SYGVNS. DNA for the CDR3: TGTGCCAGCAGGCCGGCAGGCACAGATACGCAGTATTTT. This translates into CASRPAGTDTQYF.

Only a few counts were recorded for this clonotype. V and J are TRBV4-3 and TRBJ2-7, with TRBD2 matching 10 bases. Per the germline V gene, CDR1 is LGHNA and CDR2 is YSLEER. V gave up 0 bases and J gave up 5 bases; unmatched junction bases: 4. The CDR3 spans 15 residues. CDR3: CASSQDSGLANEQYF. In DNA, the CDR3 is TGCGCCAGCAGCCAAGACTCGGGACTAGCGAACGAGCAGTACTTC.

Many counts were recorded for this clonotype. This chain links TRBV20-1 with TRBJ2-5, with D hard to call. V was cut by 7 bases and J by 4 bases, with 22 bases left in between. Germline V gene sequence: CDR1 DFQATT, CDR2 SNEGSKA (reference sequence). This CDR3 region has 15 residues. CDR3 sequence: CSVLRTADSGETQYF. The CDR3, as DNA: TGCAGTGTTCTACGGACCGCAGATTCCGGAGAGACCCAGTACTTC.

The rearrangement links TRBV12-3 or TRBV12-4 to TRBJ2-7, with 8 bases fitting TRBD1. The CDR3 has 16 amino acids. With V trimmed by 4 bases and J by 5 bases, 13 bases remained unmatched. The CDR3 here is CASSSSWTGSRNEQYF. CDR3 bases: TGTGCCAGCAGTTCATCGTGGACAGGGAGTCGGAACGAGCAGTACTTC.

This clonotype was seen a handful of times. The chain recombines TRBV5-6 with TRBJ2-2; 9 bases fit TRBD1. The junction had 8 bases not matched to a gene; V was cut back by 1 base and J by 7 bases. This CDR3 is built from 16 residues. Per germline, CDR1 SGHDT and CDR2 YYEEEE. CDR3 nucleotide sequence: TGTGCCAGCAGCTTGTGGACAGGGGAATGGGACGGGGAGCTGTTTTTT. Protein: CASSLWTGEWDGELFF.

The sample holds a few counts of this clonotype. DNA of the CDR3: TGCAGTGGGGAACCGGGACAGGGGTTCGGCGAGCAGTACTTC. Its protein product is CSGEPGQGFGEQYF. J is TRBJ2-7 and V is TRBV20-1; 10 nucleotides line up with TRBD1. V gave up 7 bases and J gave up 6 bases; unmatched junction bases: 12. Germline values: CDR1 DFQATT, CDR2 SNEGSKA (reference sequence). The CDR3 totals 14 residues.

The V and J genes are TRBV24-1 and TRBJ2-5; no definite D call. With 2 bases removed from V and 5 bases from J, the gap between germline ends came to 8 bases. CDR1 is KGHDR, CDR2 SFDVKD, per germline. The length of the CDR3 is 13 residues. CDR3 bases: TGTGCCACCAGTGATTGGTCAGCGGAGACCCAGTACTTC. This sequence encodes CATSDWSAETQYF.

The chain has TRBV5-1 and TRBJ2-1, with 11 nucleotides matching TRBD2. Per the germline V gene, CDR1 is SGHRS and CDR2 is YFSETQ. The V and J ends lost 3 bases and 3 bases, in that order; junction bases with no gene match: 5. The CDR3 is made up of 16 amino acids. CDR3 nucleotide sequence: TGCGCCAGCAGCTCGGGACTAGCGGACTTCTACAATGAGCAGTTCTTC. Its protein product is CASSSGLADFYNEQFF. Filled out from reference TRBV5-1 and TRBJ2-1, the complete variable domain reads KAGVTQTPRYLIKTRGQQVTLSCSPISGHRSVSWYQQTPGQGLQFLFEYFSETQRNKGNFPGRFSGRQFSNSRSEMNVSTLELGDSALYLCASSSGLADFYNEQFFGPGTRLTVL.

The chain recombines TRBV20-1 with TRBJ2-7; D is undetermined. V lost 3 bases and J lost 2, with 17 bases in between. CDR1 is DFQATT and CDR2 is SNEGSKA in the germline V gene (reference sequence). The CDR3 contains 15 residues. The CDR3: CSASATAASTYEQYF. The CDR3 nucleotides read TGCAGTGCTAGCGCTACGGCAGCAAGTACCTACGAGCAGTACTTC.

The chain links TRBV7-2 to TRBJ2-7, with D perhaps matching TRBD2 (6 bases). The V end lost 5 bases, the J end lost 3 bases, and 17 bases lay between the germline ends. Germline V gene sequence: CDR1 SGHTA, CDR2 FQGNSA. The CDR3 has 15 residues. For the CDR3, the DNA is TGTGCCAGCAGCCCAACCCCGTGGGGGGACTACGAGCAGTACTTC. This translates into CASSPTPWGDYEQYF.

This chain joins TRBV2 and TRBJ2-7, with D unclear. The CDR3 is made up of 12 amino acids. V dropped 1 base and J dropped 9 bases, with 10 bases sitting between them. The germline CDR1 and CDR2 sequences are SNHLY and FYNNEI. The CDR3 DNA sequence: TGTGCCAGCAGTGAAGTCCGGGTAGTGCAGTACTTC. This sequence encodes CASSEVRVVQYF.

The rearrangement uses TRBV18 and TRBJ1-1, with D unclear. The V gene's germline CDR1 is KGHSH and CDR2 LQKENI. Trimming stripped 3 bases from V and 3 bases from J, with 14 bases between. The CDR3 runs 15 residues. The CDR3 coding sequence is TGTGCCAGCTCACCGAACGGCCCCCGGGACACTGAAGCTTTCTTT. It specifies CASSPNGPRDTEAFF.

This chain connects TRBV9 to TRBJ1-2, with TRBD1 identical over 9 bases. The CDR3 length is 15 residues. Germline lookup yields CDR1 SGDLS and CDR2 YYNGEE. After removal of 3 bases from V and 3 bases from J, the junction contained 6 bases not matched to a gene. CDR3: CASSEGQGIDYGYTF. CDR3 coding DNA: TGTGCCAGCAGCGAGGGACAGGGTATTGACTATGGCTACACCTTC.

This clonotype came up a few times. The J gene is TRBJ1-1, the V gene TRBV30; 8 bases map to TRBD1. CDR3 size: 15 residues. Germline V gives CDR1 GTSNPN, CDR2 SVGIG (reference sequence). V gave up 4 bases and J gave up 4 bases; unmatched junction bases: 11. CDR3 protein: CAWNLRTGLSTEAFF. In DNA, the CDR3 is TGTGCCTGGAACCTCCGGACAGGGTTGAGCACTGAAGCTTTCTTT.

The J gene is TRBJ2-4, the V gene TRBV6-1, with D maybe TRBD2 (6 bases). Germline V lookup: CDR1 MNHNS, CDR2 SASEGT. Trimming left V 0 bases short and J 10 bases short, with 22 bases between. The CDR3 is 17 amino acids. In nucleotides, the CDR3 is TGTGCCAGCAGTGAAGCGGGGATGGGGGGTTCTTTGGGGATTCAGTACTTC. Protein product: CASSEAGMGGSLGIQYF.